These 21 T cell receptor beta chains were sequenced from one sample in a study of neurological immune-mediated disorders. TCRdb redid the calling of the 5' RACE reads with MiXCR, one entry per CDR3 protein. The sample records some 66,000 distinct CDR3 sequences, 3.4% being singletons. What was sequenced was PBMCs. The source is a man aged 35 to 55 with multiple sclerosis.

This clonotype has a count of ten or more. The chain couples TRBV5-1 to TRBJ1-2; D is uncertain. Germline lookup yields CDR1 SGHRS and CDR2 YFSETQ. Deletions cut 4 bases from V and 8 bases from J, with 15 bases between. This CDR3 is built from 13 residues. Here the CDR3 reads CASSLGRGKGYTF. The CDR3 nucleotides read TGCGCCAGCAGCCTAGGACGCGGGAAAGGCTACACCTTC.

This clonotype was observed many times. The V call is TRBV6-5, the J call TRBJ1-6; the match to TRBD1 covers 7 bases. CDR1 is MNHEY and CDR2 is SVGAGI in the germline V gene. The CDR3 loop spans 13 amino acids. Trimming at V came to 7 bases and at J to 7 bases, leaving 4 bases not matched to a gene. The CDR3 here is CASTRGPNSPLHF. The DNA of the CDR3 is TGTGCCAGCACGAGGGGGCCAAATTCACCCCTCCACTTT.

Many counts were recorded for this clonotype. The rearrangement links TRBV5-1 to TRBJ1-6; 8 bases fit TRBD1. The CDR3 covers 18 residues. The V and J ends lost 0 bases and 8 bases, in that order; junction bases with no gene match: 13. The germline V gene encodes CDR1 SGHRS and CDR2 YFSETQ. CDR3 in amino acids: CASSLEAPRGRRDSPLHF. CDR3 nucleotides: TGCGCCAGCAGCTTGGAAGCTCCCAGGGGGCGTAGAGATTCACCCCTCCACTTT.

V gene TRBV12-3 or TRBV12-4 combines with J gene TRBJ2-7; D gene uncertain. This CDR3 spans 14 amino acids. Trimming took 5 bases from V and 0 from J, leaving 11 bases between them. CDR3 bases: TGTGCCAGCAGTGCCACACTTAGCTCCTACGAGCAGTACTTC. This translates into CASSATLSSYEQYF.

Ten or more counts support this clonotype. This chain joins TRBV20-1 and TRBJ1-5; D remains ambiguous. The CDR3 covers 13 residues. V lost 6 bases and J 2 bases, leaving 11 bases between the germline ends. The germline CDR1 and CDR2 sequences are DFQATT and SNEGSKA (reference sequence). The CDR3 coding sequence is TGCAGTGCCCAAGGGCCGGGCAATCAGCCCCAGCATTTT. Translating it yields CSAQGPGNQPQHF.

Within the sample, this clonotype is medium-sized. This rearrangement joins TRBV13 to TRBJ2-7; 8 nucleotides align to TRBD2. The CDR3 contains 14 residues. The germline CDR1 and CDR2 sequences are PRHDT and FYEKMQ (reference sequence). Losses at the gene ends were 6 bases for V and 0 bases for J; bases not matched to a gene: 4. Here the CDR3 reads CASSLSGSSYEQYF. The CDR3 DNA reads TGTGCCAGCAGTTTAAGCGGGAGCTCCTACGAGCAGTACTTC.

This clonotype was observed many times. The chain carries TRBV12-3 or TRBV12-4 and TRBJ2-6, with D perhaps TRBD1 (5 bases). V shed 6 bases and J shed 9 bases, with 15 bases lying between them. The length of the CDR3 is 14 residues. The chain's CDR3 is CASRGSGAGNVLTF. CDR3 DNA: TGTGCCAGCAGGGGGTCTGGGGCCGGCAACGTCCTGACTTTC.

The sample holds many counts of this clonotype. The V call is TRBV2, the J call TRBJ1-5; D ambiguous. Germline CDR1 and CDR2: SNHLY and FYNNEI. The germline V and J ends were trimmed by 1 base and 2 bases, with 6 bases remaining between them. This CDR3 contains 14 residues. In DNA, the CDR3 is TGTGCCAGCAGTGAAGGACGGGGCAATCAGCCCCAGCATTTT. It encodes CASSEGRGNQPQHF.

This clonotype was counted many times. V is TRBV20-1 and J is TRBJ1-5; 7 nucleotides align to TRBD1. This CDR3 has 16 residues. From germline, CDR1 is DFQATT and CDR2 SNEGSKA (reference sequence). Losses at the gene ends were 1 base for V and 6 bases for J; bases not matched to a gene: 12. Written as DNA, the CDR3 is TGCAGTGCTAGAGCTCACGGAACAGGGGTTATTCAGCCCCAGCATTTT. It codes for CSARAHGTGVIQPQHF.

The sample holds many counts of this clonotype. This chain uses TRBV6-6 with TRBJ2-1, with D possibly TRBD2 on 5 matching bases. Between the trimmed V and J ends, which lost 4 bases and 2 bases, there was a span of 9 bases. This CDR3 region has 14 residues. Germline V gives CDR1 MNHNY, CDR2 SVGAGI (reference sequence). CDR3 in DNA: TGTGCCAGCAGTTTCGCCGGGGCCTACAATGAGCAGTTCTTC. It specifies CASSFAGAYNEQFF.

This clonotype was observed at least ten times. The chain carries TRBV6-6 and TRBJ1-6; D unclear. Trimming stripped 6 bases from V and 7 bases from J, with 10 bases between. This CDR3 has 13 residues. The germline CDR1 and CDR2 sequences are MNHNY and SVGAGI (reference sequence). The CDR3 sequence is CASRNSLNSPLHF. The CDR3 region has the DNA TGTGCCAGCAGAAATTCCCTAAATTCACCCCTCCACTTT.

This clonotype was observed many times. J is TRBJ1-1 and V is TRBV29-1; D not certain. Looked up from germline, CDR1 is SQVTM and CDR2 is ANQGSEA. With 3 bases removed from V and 3 bases from J, the gap between germline ends came to 17 bases. The CDR3 covers 15 residues. DNA for the CDR3: TGCAGCGTTGATCCGGGGTTCCTCTCTGACACTGAAGCTTTCTTT. Protein product: CSVDPGFLSDTEAFF.

This clonotype occurred many times. The V gene is TRBV7-6, the J gene TRBJ1-1, with TRBD1 matching 7 bases. V trimming: 0 bases; J trimming: 6 bases; junction bases outside the gene matches: 4. CDR3 length: 14 amino acids. Germline CDR1 is SGHVS and CDR2 is FNYEAQ. CDR3 DNA: TGTGCCAGCAGCTTAGCGGGGACAGCCGCTGAAGCTTTCTTT. Amino acid sequence: CASSLAGTAAEAFF.

This clonotype was seen at least ten times. CDR3 in DNA: TGCAGTGCTAGGGTGGCGGGACAGGGGAATCAGCCCCAGCATTTT. Amino acids: CSARVAGQGNQPQHF. This chain links TRBV20-1 with TRBJ1-5; TRBD1 aligns across 10 bases. The ends lost 3 bases at V and 4 bases at J; junction bases unmatched: 6. Germline CDR1 and CDR2: DFQATT and SNEGSKA (reference sequence). This CDR3 has 15 residues.

Ten or more counts support this clonotype. The gene calls are TRBV20-1 and TRBJ2-2, with 7 bases aligning to TRBD1. Germline CDR1 is DFQATT and CDR2 is SNEGSKA (reference sequence). With 6 bases clipped from V and 7 bases from J, the junction kept 14 bases outside the gene matches. The CDR3 runs 15 residues. The CDR3, as DNA: TGCAGTGCCTCACCCCTCGACAGGGCGATCGGGGAGCTGTTTTTT. Residues: CSASPLDRAIGELFF.

This clonotype has a count of ten or more. The chain joins TRBV9 to TRBJ2-3; 12 positions agree with TRBD1. Unmatched junction bases numbered 9, after V lost 3 bases and J lost 4 bases. CDR1 and CDR2 from the germline V gene are SGDLS and YYNGEE. The CDR3 extends over 17 amino acids. The CDR3 protein is CASSAGTGQGAADTQYF. CDR3 DNA: TGTGCCAGCAGCGCCGGAACGGGACAGGGGGCCGCAGATACGCAGTATTTT.

This clonotype was seen repeatedly, ten times or more. V and J are TRBV10-3 and TRBJ2-7; TRBD1 is a possible D gene (6 bases). The CDR3 length is 14 residues. V dropped 0 bases and J dropped 3 bases, with 9 bases sitting between them. CDR1 is ENHRY, CDR2 SYGVKD, per germline. The CDR3 reads CAISESTGIYEQYF. CDR3 in DNA: TGTGCCATCAGTGAGTCAACAGGGATCTACGAGCAGTACTTC.

This chain uses TRBV6-5 with TRBJ1-2; 9 bases align to TRBD1. The CDR3 has 15 amino acids. Germline values: CDR1 MNHEY, CDR2 SVGAGI. With 0 bases clipped from V and 9 bases from J, the junction kept 8 bases outside the gene matches. In DNA form, the CDR3 reads TGTGCCAGCAGTTACTCGGGGGACAGGGCTGGGAGCTACACCTTC. Translated: CASSYSGDRAGSYTF.

This clonotype was counted ten times or more. The chain combines TRBV20-1 with TRBJ1-6, with a possible D match to TRBD1 (6 bases). The CDR3 has 15 amino acids. The V gene lost 6 bases and the J gene lost 5 bases, with 17 bases spanning the gap. From germline, CDR1 is DFQATT and CDR2 SNEGSKA (reference sequence). The CDR3 DNA follows: TGCAGTGCGGGGAGTATGGGGGCCGATAATTCACCCCTCCACTTT. Translated, it gives CSAGSMGADNSPLHF.

This clonotype was counted many times. This chain links TRBV27 with TRBJ2-2; tentatively, D is TRBD1 or TRBD2 (6 bases each). The CDR3 runs 12 residues. Germline-derived CDR1 and CDR2 are MNHEY and SMNVEV (reference sequence). V shed 8 bases and J shed 3 bases, with 7 bases lying between them. The CDR3 here is CASGGHTGELFF. CDR3 bases: TGTGCCAGCGGGGGGCACACCGGGGAGCTGTTTTTT.

About this clonotype itself: This may arise from a read error, as a much more abundant clone is one base away. V is TRBV5-1 and J is TRBJ1-6; D may be TRBD1 (6 bases). Germline V gene lookup returns CDR1 SGHRS and CDR2 YFSETQ. Trimming stripped 0 bases from V and 8 bases from J, with 9 bases between. CDR3 size: 14 residues. The CDR3 sequence: CASSLGKGDSPLHF. DNA of the CDR3: TGCGCCAGCAGCTTGGGCAAGGGGGATTCACCCCTCCACTTT.